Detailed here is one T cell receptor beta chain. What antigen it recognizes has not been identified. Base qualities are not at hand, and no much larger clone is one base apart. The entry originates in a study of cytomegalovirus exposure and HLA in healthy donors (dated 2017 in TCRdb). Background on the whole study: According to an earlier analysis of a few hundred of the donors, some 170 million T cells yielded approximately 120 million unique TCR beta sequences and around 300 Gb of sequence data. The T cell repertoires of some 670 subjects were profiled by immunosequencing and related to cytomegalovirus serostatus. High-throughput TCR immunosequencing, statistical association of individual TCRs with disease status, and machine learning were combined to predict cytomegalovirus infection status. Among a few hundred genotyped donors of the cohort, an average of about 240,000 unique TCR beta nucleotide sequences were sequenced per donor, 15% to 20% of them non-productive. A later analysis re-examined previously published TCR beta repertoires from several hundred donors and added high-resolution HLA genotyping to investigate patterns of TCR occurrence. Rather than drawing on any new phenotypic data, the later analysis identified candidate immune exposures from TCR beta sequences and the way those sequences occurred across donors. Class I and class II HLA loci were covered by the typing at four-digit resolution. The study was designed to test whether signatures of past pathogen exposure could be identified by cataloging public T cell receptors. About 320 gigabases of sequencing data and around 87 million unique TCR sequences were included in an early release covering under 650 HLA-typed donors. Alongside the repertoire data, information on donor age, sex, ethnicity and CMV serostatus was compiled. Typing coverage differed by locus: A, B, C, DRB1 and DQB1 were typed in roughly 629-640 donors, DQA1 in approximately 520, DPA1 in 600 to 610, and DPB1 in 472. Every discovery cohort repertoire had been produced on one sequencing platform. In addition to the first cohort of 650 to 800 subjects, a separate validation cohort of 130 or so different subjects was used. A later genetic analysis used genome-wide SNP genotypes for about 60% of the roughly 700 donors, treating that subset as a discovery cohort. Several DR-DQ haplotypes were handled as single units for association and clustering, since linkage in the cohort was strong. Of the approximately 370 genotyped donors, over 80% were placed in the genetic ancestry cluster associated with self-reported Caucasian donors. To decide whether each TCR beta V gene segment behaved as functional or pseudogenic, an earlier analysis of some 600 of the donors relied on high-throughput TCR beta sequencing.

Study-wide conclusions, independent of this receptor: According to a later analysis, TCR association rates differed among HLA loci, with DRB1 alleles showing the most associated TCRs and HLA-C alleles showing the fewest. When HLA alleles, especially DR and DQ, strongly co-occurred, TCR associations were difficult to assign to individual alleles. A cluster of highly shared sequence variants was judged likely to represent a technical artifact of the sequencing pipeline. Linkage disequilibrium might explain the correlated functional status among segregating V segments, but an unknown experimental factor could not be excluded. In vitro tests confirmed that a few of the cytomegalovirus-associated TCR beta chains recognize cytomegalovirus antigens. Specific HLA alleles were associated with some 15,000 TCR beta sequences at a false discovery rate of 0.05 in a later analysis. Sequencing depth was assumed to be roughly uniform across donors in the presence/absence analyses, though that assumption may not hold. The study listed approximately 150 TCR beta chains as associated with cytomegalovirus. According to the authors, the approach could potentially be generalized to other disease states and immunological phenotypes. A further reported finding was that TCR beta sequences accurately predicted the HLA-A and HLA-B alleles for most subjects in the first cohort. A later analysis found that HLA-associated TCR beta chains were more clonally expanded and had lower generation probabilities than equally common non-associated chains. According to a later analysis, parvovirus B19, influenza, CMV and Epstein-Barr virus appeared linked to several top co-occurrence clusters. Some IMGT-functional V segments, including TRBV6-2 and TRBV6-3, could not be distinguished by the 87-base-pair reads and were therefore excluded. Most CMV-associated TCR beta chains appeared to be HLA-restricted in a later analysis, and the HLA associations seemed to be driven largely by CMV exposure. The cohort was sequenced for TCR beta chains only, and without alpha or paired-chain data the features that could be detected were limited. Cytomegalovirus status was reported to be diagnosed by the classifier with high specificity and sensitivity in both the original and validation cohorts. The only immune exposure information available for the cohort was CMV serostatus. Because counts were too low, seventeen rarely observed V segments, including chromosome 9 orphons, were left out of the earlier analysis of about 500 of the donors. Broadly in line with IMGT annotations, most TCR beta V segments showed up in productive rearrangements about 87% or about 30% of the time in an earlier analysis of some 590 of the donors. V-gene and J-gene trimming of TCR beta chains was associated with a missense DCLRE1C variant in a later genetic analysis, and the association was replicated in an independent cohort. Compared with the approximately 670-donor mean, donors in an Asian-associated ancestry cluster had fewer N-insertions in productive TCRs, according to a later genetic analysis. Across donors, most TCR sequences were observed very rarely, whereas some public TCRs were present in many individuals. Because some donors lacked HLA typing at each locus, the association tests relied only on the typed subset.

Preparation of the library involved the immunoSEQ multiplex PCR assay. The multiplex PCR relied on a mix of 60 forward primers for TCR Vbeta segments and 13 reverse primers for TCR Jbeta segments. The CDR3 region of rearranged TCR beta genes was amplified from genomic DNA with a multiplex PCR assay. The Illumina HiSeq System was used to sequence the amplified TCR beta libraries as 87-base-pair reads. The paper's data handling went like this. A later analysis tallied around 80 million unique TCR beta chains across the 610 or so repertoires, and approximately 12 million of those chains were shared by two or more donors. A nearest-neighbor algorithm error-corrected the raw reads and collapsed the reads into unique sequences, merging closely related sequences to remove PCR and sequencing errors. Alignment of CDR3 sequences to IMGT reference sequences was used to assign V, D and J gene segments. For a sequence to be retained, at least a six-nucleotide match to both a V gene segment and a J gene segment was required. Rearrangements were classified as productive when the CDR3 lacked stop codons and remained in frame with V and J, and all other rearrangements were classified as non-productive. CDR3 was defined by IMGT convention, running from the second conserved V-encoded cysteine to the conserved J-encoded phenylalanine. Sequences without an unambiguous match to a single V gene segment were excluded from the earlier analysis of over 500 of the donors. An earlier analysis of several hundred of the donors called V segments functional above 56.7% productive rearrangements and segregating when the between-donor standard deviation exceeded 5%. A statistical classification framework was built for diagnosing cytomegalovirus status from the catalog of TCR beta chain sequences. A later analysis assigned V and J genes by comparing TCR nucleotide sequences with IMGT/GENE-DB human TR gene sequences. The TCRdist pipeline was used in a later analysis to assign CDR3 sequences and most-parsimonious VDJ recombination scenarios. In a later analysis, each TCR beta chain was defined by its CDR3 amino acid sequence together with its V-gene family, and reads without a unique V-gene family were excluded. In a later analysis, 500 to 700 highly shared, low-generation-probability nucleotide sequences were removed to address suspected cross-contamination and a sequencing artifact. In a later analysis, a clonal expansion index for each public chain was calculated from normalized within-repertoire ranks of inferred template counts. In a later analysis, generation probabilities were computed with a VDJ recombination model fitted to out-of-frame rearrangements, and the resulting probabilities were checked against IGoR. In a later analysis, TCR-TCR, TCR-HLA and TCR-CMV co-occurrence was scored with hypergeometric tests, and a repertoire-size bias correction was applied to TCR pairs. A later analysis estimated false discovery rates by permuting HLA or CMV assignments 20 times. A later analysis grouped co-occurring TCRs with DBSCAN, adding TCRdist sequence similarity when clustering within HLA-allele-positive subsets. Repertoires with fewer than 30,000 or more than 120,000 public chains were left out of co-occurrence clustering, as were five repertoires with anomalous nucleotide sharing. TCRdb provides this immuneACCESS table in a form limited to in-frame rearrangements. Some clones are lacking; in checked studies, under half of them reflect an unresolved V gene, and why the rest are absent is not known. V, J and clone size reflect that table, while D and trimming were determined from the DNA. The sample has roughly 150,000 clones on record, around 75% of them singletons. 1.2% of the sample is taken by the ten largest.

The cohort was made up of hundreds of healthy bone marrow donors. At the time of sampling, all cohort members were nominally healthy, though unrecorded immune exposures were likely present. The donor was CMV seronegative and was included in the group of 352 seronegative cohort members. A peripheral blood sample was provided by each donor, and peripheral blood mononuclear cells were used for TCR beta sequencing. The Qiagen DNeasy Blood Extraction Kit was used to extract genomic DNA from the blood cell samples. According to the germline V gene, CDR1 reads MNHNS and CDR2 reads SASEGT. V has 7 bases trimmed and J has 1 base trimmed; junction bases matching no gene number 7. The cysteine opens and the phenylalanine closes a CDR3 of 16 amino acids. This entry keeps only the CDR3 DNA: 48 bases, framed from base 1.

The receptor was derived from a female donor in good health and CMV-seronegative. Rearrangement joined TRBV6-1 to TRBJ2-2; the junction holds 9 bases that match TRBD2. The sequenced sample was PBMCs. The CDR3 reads CASTEAGGLNTGELFF. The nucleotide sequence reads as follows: TGTGCCAGCACGGAAGCGGGAGGTCTGAACACCGGGGAGCTGTTTTTT.